One TCR beta chain is described in this entry. The antigen is undetermined. Produced via immunoSEQ multiplex PCR; TCRdb's table is partial and in-frame only. This table holds 40,000 to 55,000 clones, roughly 90% found once. This entry comes from a study of radiotherapy plus CTLA-4 blockade in lung cancer. Regarding the study as a whole: Clones of tumor-derived TCRs expanded in blood after radiotherapy plus ipilimumab.

Focal radiation and CTLA-4 blockade (ipilimumab) were tested in chemo-refractory metastatic non-small-cell lung cancer patients. The germline gives CDR1 SGHTA, CDR2 FQGTGA. The V gene end was trimmed by 5 bases and the J gene end by 6 bases; junction bases not matched to a gene: 6. This CDR3 has 13 residues. This specimen consisted of peripheral blood, obtained from a patient treated with radiotherapy plus ipilimumab. This sequence originates from a human donor with non-small cell lung cancer that progressed on radiotherapy plus ipilimumab. Some clones in this sample may be carry-over from other donors' samples. This chain links TRBV7-3 with TRBJ1-1; the match to TRBD1 covers 7 bases. The CDR3 here is CASSPQGRAEAFF. The DNA of the CDR3 is TGTGCCAGCAGCCCACAGGGGCGCGCTGAAGCTTTCTTT.